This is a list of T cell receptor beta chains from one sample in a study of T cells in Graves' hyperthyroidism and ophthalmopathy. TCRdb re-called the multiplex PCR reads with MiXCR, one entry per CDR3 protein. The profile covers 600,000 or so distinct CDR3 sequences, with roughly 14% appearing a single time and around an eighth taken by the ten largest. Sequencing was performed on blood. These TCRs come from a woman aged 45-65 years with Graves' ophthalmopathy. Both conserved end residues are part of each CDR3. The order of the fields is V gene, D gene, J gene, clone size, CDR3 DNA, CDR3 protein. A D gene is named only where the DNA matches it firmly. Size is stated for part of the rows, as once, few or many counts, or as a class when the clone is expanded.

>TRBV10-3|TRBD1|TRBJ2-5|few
TGTGCCGGGGGACAGGGAGAGACCCAGTACTTC
CAGGQGETQYF
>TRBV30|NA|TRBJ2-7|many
TGTGCCTGGAGTGTGGGGGACGAGCAGTACTTC
CAWSVGDEQYF
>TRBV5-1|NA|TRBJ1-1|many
TGCGCCAGCGGCAGGGACATGAACACTGAAGCTTTCTTT
CASGRDMNTEAFF
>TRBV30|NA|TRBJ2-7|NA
TGTGCCTGGAGTCACTGGGCGGACTACGAGCAGTACTTC
CAWSHWADYEQYF
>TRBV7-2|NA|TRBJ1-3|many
TGTGCCAGCACCCGACTGAACTCTGGAAACACCATATATTTT
CASTRLNSGNTIYF
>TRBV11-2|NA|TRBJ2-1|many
TGTGCCAGCAGCTTAAGGGTGCAGGGCAATGAGCAGTTCTTC
CASSLRVQGNEQFF
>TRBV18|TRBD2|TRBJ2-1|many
TGTGCCAGCTCACCTCCTAGCGGATCTGAGCAGTTCTTC
CASSPPSGSEQFF
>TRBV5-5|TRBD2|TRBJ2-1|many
TGTGCCAGCAGCTTGGGCGGGAGGAGTTACAATGAGCAGTTCTTC
CASSLGGRSYNEQFF
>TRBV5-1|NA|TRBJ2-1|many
TGCGCCAGCAGCTTGACCGGGGGCCTGTGGGATGAGCAGTTCTTC
CASSLTGGLWDEQFF
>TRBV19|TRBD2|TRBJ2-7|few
TGTGCCAGTAGTTTACCGGTGGGACTAGCGGGAGGCGAGCAGTACTTC
CASSLPVGLAGGEQYF
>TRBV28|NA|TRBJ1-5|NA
TGTGCCAGCAGTTTCCAGGATAGCAATCAGCCCCAGCATTTT
CASSFQDSNQPQHF
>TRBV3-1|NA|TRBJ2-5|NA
TGTGCCAGCAGCCACGCAAAAGAGACCCAGTACTTC
CASSHAKETQYF
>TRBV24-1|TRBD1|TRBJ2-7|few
TGTGCCACCAGTGATCCGTCCCGGACAGGGAACGAGCAGTACTTC
CATSDPSRTGNEQYF
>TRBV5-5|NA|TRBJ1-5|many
TGTGCCAGCAGCTTCAGCTACAATCAGCCCCAGCATTTT
CASSFSYNQPQHF
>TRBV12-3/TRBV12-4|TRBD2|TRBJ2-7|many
TGTGCCAGCAGTTTAGGTCTAGCGGGACGGTACGAGCAGTACTTC
CASSLGLAGRYEQYF
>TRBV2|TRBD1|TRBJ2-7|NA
TGTGCCAGCAGGAAAGACAGGGCGTACGTTGGGCAGTACTTC
CASRKDRAYVGQYF
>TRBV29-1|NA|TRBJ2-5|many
TGCAGCGTTTACGATATGGGTGTTGGGATCCAGTACTTC
CSVYDMGVGIQYF
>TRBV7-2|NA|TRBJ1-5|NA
TGTGCCAGCAGCTTCACAGGATATAGCAATCAGCCCCAGCATTTT
CASSFTGYSNQPQHF
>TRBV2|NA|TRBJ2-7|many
TGTGCCAGCAGGGAACAGGGTTACGAGCAGTACTTC
CASREQGYEQYF
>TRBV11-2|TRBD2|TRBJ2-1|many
TGTGCCAGCAGCTTAGTGGGTAGCTTAGCGGGACTGGGCTATGAGCAGTTCTTC
CASSLVGSLAGLGYEQFF
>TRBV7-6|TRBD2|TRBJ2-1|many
TGTGCCAGCAGCTTAGTCTCGGGCGGGAGGGCCTACAATGAGCAGTTCTTC
CASSLVSGGRAYNEQFF
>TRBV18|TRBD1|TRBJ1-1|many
TGTGCCAGCTCACGGGACAGGGGGTCGACGAACACTGAAGCTTTCTTT
CASSRDRGSTNTEAFF
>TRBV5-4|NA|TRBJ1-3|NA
TGTGCCAGCAGCCTAGCTTGGGTCTCTGGAAACACCATATATTTT
CASSLAWVSGNTIYF
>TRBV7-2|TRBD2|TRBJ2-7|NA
TGTGCCAGCAGCTTAAATAGAGCGGGAGGGCCGGGCGAGCAGTACTTC
CASSLNRAGGPGEQYF
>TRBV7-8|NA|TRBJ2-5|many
TGTGCCAGCAGCTTTACGCGGCAAGAGACCCAGTACTTC
CASSFTRQETQYF
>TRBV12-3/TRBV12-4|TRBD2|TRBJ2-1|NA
TGTGCCAGCAGTTTTGGGACTAGCGGGAGAAGGGCCTACAATGAGCAGTTCTTC
CASSFGTSGRRAYNEQFF
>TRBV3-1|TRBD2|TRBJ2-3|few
TGTGCCAGCAGTCCTATTGAGCGGGAGAGGGGAGATACGCAGTATTTT
CASSPIERERGDTQYF
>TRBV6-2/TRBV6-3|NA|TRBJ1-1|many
TGTGCCAGCATCAGGGGCGGAATGAACACTGAAGCTTTCTTT
CASIRGGMNTEAFF
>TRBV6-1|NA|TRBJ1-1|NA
TGTGCCAGCAGTGAAGCAGCGGGGCGCAGTGAAGCTTTCTTT
CASSEAAGRSEAFF
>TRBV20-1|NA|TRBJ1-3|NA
TGCAGTGCTAGTGTCTACTCTGGAAACACCATATATTTT
CSASVYSGNTIYF
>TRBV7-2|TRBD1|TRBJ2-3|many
TGTGCCAGCAGCGACAGGGGTGCTAGCACAGATACGCAGTATTTT
CASSDRGASTDTQYF
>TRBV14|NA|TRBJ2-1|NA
TGTGCCAGCAGCCGCACGGGGTTCGAGCAGTTCTTC
CASSRTGFEQFF
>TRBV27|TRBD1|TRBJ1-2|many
TGTGCCAGCAGTTTCGGGACAGGCTATGGCTACACCTTC
CASSFGTGYGYTF
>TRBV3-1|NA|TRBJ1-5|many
TGTGCCAGCAGCCGAAAGGGGTCTGGGCAGCCCCAGCATTTT
CASSRKGSGQPQHF
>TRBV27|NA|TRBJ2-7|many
TGTGCCAGCAGTTTAGCACACGATTACGAGCAGTACTTC
CASSLAHDYEQYF
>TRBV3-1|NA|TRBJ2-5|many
TGTGCCAGCAGCCAAGGGCCAGGGCCCCAAGAGACCCAGTACTTC
CASSQGPGPQETQYF
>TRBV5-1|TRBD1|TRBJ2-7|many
TGCGCCAGCACCTCGACCGGGACAGGGTTCTACGAGCAGTACTTC
CASTSTGTGFYEQYF
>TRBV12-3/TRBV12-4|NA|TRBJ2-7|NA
TGTGCCAGCAGTTTTGCACAAGCCTACGAGCAGTACTTC
CASSFAQAYEQYF
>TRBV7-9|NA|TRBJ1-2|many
TGTGCCAGCAGCCCCCTTGGACATCTCAACTATGGCTACACCTTC
CASSPLGHLNYGYTF
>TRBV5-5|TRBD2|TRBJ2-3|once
TGTGCCAACAGCTTGGCCCTAGCGGGGAGCACAGATACGCAGTATTTT
CANSLALAGSTDTQYF
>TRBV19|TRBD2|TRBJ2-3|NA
TGTGCCACCGGACTAGCGGGTGGAGATACGCAGTATTTT
CATGLAGGDTQYF
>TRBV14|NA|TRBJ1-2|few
TGTGCCAGCAGCCATCAAATAGGGGCCCGGGGGGGCTACACCTTC
CASSHQIGARGGYTF
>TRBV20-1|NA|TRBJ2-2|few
TGCAGTGCTAGGGACGTCGCGAACACCGGGGAGCTGTTTTTT
CSARDVANTGELFF
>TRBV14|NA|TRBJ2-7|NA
TGTGCCAGCAGCCATGGTCAGACCCTATCCTACGAGCAGTACTTC
CASSHGQTLSYEQYF